Listed here are 16 T cell receptor beta chains from one sample, sequenced in a study of control samples from healthy donors and cancer patients (dated by TCRdb to 2020 to 2022). Library preparation used the immunoSEQ multiplex PCR assay. In its TCRdb copy, this immuneACCESS table keeps in-frame sequences only and misses some clones. Where compared with another copy, unresolved V genes explain less than half of these, and the others have no known cause. The sample includes around 3,000 clones, with 65% to 85% observed a single time. The ten largest clones capture under 30% of the sample. Material for sequencing was formalin-fixed, paraffin-embedded tissue. These receptor sequences come from a male donor with melanoma.

This chain uses TRBV6-2 or TRBV6-3 with TRBJ1-2; D remains unclear. V was pared by 0 bases and J by 0 bases, with 14 bases between. This CDR3 spans 17 amino acids. CDR1 is MNHEY, CDR2 SVGEGT, per germline. The DNA for the CDR3 is TGTGCCAGCAGTTACTCGTGGTCCCGAAGATCTAACTATGGCTACACCTTC. It is translated as CASSYSWSRRSNYGYTF.

This rearrangement joins TRBV5-1 to TRBJ2-1; D is possibly TRBD2 (6 bases). V was clipped by 1 base and J by 0 bases, with 8 bases between them. This CDR3 has 15 residues. Germline CDR1 reads SGHRS; CDR2 reads YFSETQ. The CDR3 region is CASSLTSSSYNEQFF. The DNA for the CDR3 is TGCGCCAGCAGCTTGACTAGCAGCTCCTACAATGAGCAGTTCTTC.

This clone was observed a handful of times. The V call is TRBV2, the J call TRBJ2-2; D perhaps matches TRBD1 (6 bases). V was cut by 2 bases and J by 5 bases, with 12 bases left in between. The CDR3 covers 15 residues. Per the germline V gene, CDR1 is SNHLY and CDR2 is FYNNEI. The CDR3 DNA sequence: TGTGCCAGCAGTGAAATCGGACAGCAGACCGGGGAGCTGTTTTTT. Its translation: CASSEIGQQTGELFF.

The chain is built from TRBV5-1 and TRBJ2-6; 7 positions match TRBD2. The V gene end was trimmed by 3 bases and the J gene end by 3 bases; junction bases not matched to a gene: 6. CDR1 is SGHRS, CDR2 YFSETQ, per germline. The CDR3 is 16 residues long. Written as DNA, the CDR3 is TGCGCCAGCAGCTCCATCGGGGGGAATGGGGCCAACGTCCTGACTTTC. This encodes CASSSIGGNGANVLTF.

Only one count was recorded for this clone. The V call is TRBV6-6, the J call TRBJ2-5, with 14 bases identical to TRBD2. Germline V gives CDR1 MNHNY, CDR2 SVGAGI (reference sequence). The CDR3 consists of 16 residues. Unmatched junction bases numbered 4, after V lost 5 bases and J lost 2 bases. The CDR3 sequence: CASSAGLAGGQETQYF. The CDR3 coding sequence is TGTGCCAGCAGTGCCGGACTAGCGGGGGGTCAAGAGACCCAGTACTTC.

The J gene is TRBJ2-1, the V gene TRBV9, with a weak D call TRBD2 (6 bases). V was clipped by 4 bases and J by 3 bases, with 14 bases between them. Germline loops: CDR1 SGDLS, CDR2 YYNGEE. The CDR3 runs to 15 residues. The CDR3 region is CASSPDGSLYNEQFF. The CDR3 nucleotides are TGTGCCAGCAGCCCCGACGGGAGTCTCTACAATGAGCAGTTCTTC.

V is TRBV19 and J is TRBJ2-5; 7 nucleotides agree with TRBD1. The germline V gene has CDR1 LNHDA and CDR2 SQIVND (reference sequence). The CDR3 totals 17 residues. V lost 1 base and J lost 2; bases outside the gene matches: 10. The CDR3 region is CASSIGLGQPKQETQYF. Written as DNA, the CDR3 is TGTGCCAGTAGTATAGGTTTGGGACAGCCAAAACAAGAGACCCAGTACTTC.

J is TRBJ1-5 and V is TRBV10-3; D is possibly TRBD1 (6 bases). Deletions cut 9 bases from V and 15 bases from J, with 12 bases between. This CDR3 has 9 amino acids. Germline CDR1 is ENHRY and CDR2 is SYGVKD. Here the CDR3 DNA reads TGTGCCATGGACAGCCCGGGGCATTTT. This encodes CAMDSPGHF.

The chain joins TRBV13 to TRBJ2-7; 9 bases line up with TRBD2. The CDR3 consists of 17 residues. The junction had 11 bases not matched to a gene; V was cut back by 4 bases and J by 1 base. Looked up from germline, CDR1 is PRHDT and CDR2 is FYEKMQ (reference sequence). For the CDR3, the DNA is TGTGCCAGCAGCTCACCACTGGGACTAGCCTTATCCTACGAGCAGTACTTC. Protein sequence: CASSSPLGLALSYEQYF.

There are a few counts of this clone. V gene TRBV30 combines with J gene TRBJ2-3; D perhaps matches TRBD2 (5 bases). The CDR3 extends over 17 amino acids. V shed 4 bases and J shed 8 bases, with 28 bases lying between them. The germline gives CDR1 GTSNPN, CDR2 SVGIG (reference sequence). The CDR3 sequence: CAWISPWEMGSGGTQYF. The CDR3 nucleotides read TGTGCCTGGATTTCCCCTTGGGAGATGGGCAGTGGCGGTACGCAGTATTTT.

V and J are TRBV6-5 and TRBJ1-4; TRBD1 might be the D (5 bases). Germline loops: CDR1 MNHEY, CDR2 SVGAGI. This CDR3 has 15 residues. The germline V and J ends were trimmed by 0 bases and 3 bases, with 8 bases remaining between them. CDR3 coding DNA: TGTGCCAGCAGTTACTCGGGGCAGCCTAATGAAAAACTGTTTTTT. Its translation: CASSYSGQPNEKLFF.

The sample holds one count of this clone. The rearrangement links TRBV11-2 to TRBJ2-7; tentative D call: TRBD1 (6 bases). The CDR3 covers 14 residues. Germline V gene data show CDR1 as SGHAT and CDR2 as FQNNGV. Trimming cost V 6 bases and J 5 bases, with 17 bases left between them. CDR3 sequence (DNA): TGTGCCAGCAGTTTTCGGGACAAAGCGGACGAGCAGTACTTC. Translation gives CASSFRDKADEQYF.

The chain has TRBV5-1 and TRBJ2-1; 7 bases map to TRBD2. The CDR3 has 14 amino acids. With 6 bases clipped from V and 7 bases from J, the junction kept 10 bases outside the gene matches. Germline V lookup: CDR1 SGHRS, CDR2 YFSETQ. The CDR3 loop is CASKLGGRTNEQFF. CDR3 bases: TGCGCCAGCAAGCTGGGGGGGAGGACAAATGAGCAGTTCTTC.

This clone came up once. The chain has TRBV4-3 and TRBJ2-7, with unresolved D. V was trimmed by 0 bases and J by 6 bases, leaving 12 bases between them. Germline CDR1 LGHNA, CDR2 YSLEER. The CDR3 is made up of 14 amino acids. The CDR3 DNA sequence: TGCGCCAGCAGCCAAGATTGGTCAGGAACCGAGCAGTACTTC. Translation: CASSQDWSGTEQYF.

V and J are TRBV9 and TRBJ2-2; tentatively, D is TRBD1 (6 bases). The CDR3 runs to 15 residues. Trimming shortened V by 4 bases and J by 6 bases, and 16 bases separated the two germline ends. From germline, CDR1 is SGDLS and CDR2 YYNGEE. The CDR3 here is CASSQTQQGPGELFF. Written as DNA, the CDR3 is TGTGCCAGCAGCCAAACCCAACAGGGTCCCGGGGAGCTGTTTTTT.

V gene TRBV12-5 combines with J gene TRBJ2-5, with 7 bases aligning to TRBD1. In germline, CDR1 is LGHNT, CDR2 FRNRAP. The CDR3 totals 15 residues. With 5 bases clipped from V and 0 bases from J, the junction kept 6 bases outside the gene matches. CDR3 nucleotides: TGTGCTAGTGGTGGGAACAGGGGCCACCAAGAGACCCAGTACTTC. As protein: CASGGNRGHQETQYF.